This is a list of T cell receptor beta chains from one sample in a study of cytomegalovirus exposure and HLA in healthy donors. The repertoire was sequenced with immunoSEQ multiplex PCR; TCRdb's copy has only in-frame clones and lacks some. This sample has about 32,000 clones, with about 79% found just once. Sequences were obtained from PBMCs. The source is a woman under 30 in good health and CMV-seronegative. CDR3s include the opening cysteine and the closing phenylalanine or tryptophan. D genes are given only for firm matches. For some rows the clone size is stated as once, few or many, or as a class when expanded; others skip it.

TRBD1	TRBV7-2	-	14	TRBJ2-7	CASSFQGQPYEQYF	TGTGCCAGCAGCTTCCAGGGACAGCCCTACGAGCAGTACTTC
-	TRBV29-1	few	13	TRBJ2-5	CSVEGAGRETQYF	TGCAGCGTTGAAGGAGCAGGGAGGGAGACCCAGTACTTC
-	TRBV15	once	16	TRBJ2-5	CATSNGSTSYQETQYF	TGTGCCACCAGCAACGGTTCCACTAGCTACCAAGAGACCCAGTACTTC
-	TRBV29-1	once	15	TRBJ1-1	CSVKLGAGGVTEAFF	TGCAGCGTCAAGCTCGGTGCAGGAGGGGTCACTGAAGCTTTCTTT
TRBD1	TRBV7-3	few	15	TRBJ2-3	CASSDPTGATDTQYF	TGTGCCAGCAGCGACCCGACAGGGGCCACAGATACGCAGTATTTT
-	TRBV2	-	15	TRBJ1-5	CASSVRTVLNQPQHF	TGTGCCAGCAGTGTGCGGACAGTACTCAATCAGCCCCAGCATTTT
-	TRBV27	-	14	TRBJ2-7	CASSWKGNSYEQYF	TGTGCCAGCAGTTGGAAGGGGAATTCCTACGAGCAGTACTTC
-	TRBV27	-	16	TRBJ2-2	CASSLGSGEGTGELFF	TGTGCCAGCAGTTTAGGGTCGGGGGAAGGCACCGGGGAGCTGTTTTTT
-	TRBV27	once	12	TRBJ2-5	CASGEIQETQYF	TGTGCCAGCGGAGAGATACAAGAGACCCAGTACTTC
TRBD2	TRBV4-1	-	17	TRBJ2-5	CASSQATRLAEGETQYF	TGCGCCAGCAGCCAGGCTACCAGACTAGCCGAGGGAGAGACCCAGTACTTC
TRBD2	TRBV27	-	17	TRBJ2-4	CASSLRSGSGGKNIQYF	TGTGCCAGCAGTTTACGATCGGGTAGCGGGGGAAAAAACATTCAGTACTTC
-	TRBV7-6	few	15	TRBJ1-5	CASSLLLGLSQPQNF	TGTGCCAGCAGCTTATTACTGGGGCTAAGCCAGCCCCAGAATTTT
TRBD1	TRBV19	once	15	TRBJ1-5	CASSITGQGAQPQHF	TGTGCCAGTAGTATAACAGGACAGGGGGCTCAGCCCCAGCATTTT
-	TRBV7-3	-	12	TRBJ2-7	CASSLQGSEQYF	TGTGCCAGCAGCTTACAGGGGAGCGAGCAGTACTTC
-	TRBV4-1	-	18	TRBJ1-5	CASSQDQILVQGNQPQHF	TGCGCCAGCAGCCAAGATCAAATCTTAGTGCAGGGCAATCAGCCCCAGCATTTT
-	TRBV15	few	14	TRBJ1-4	CATSRTNPNEKLFF	TGTGCCACCAGCAGGACAAACCCTAATGAAAAACTGTTTTTT
-	TRBV28	-	13	TRBJ2-5	CARRESDLRGQYF	TGTGCCAGGAGGGAGTCAGACCTCCGGGGCCAGTACTTC
-	TRBV10-2	-	16	TRBJ2-2	CASSDYRGGAIGELFF	TGCGCCAGCAGTGATTACCGTGGGGGGGCGATCGGGGAGCTGTTTTTT
TRBD1	TRBV29-1	-	12	TRBJ2-5	CSVRTGEETQYF	TGCAGCGTAAGGACAGGGGAAGAGACCCAGTACTTC
-	TRBV6-5	few	14	TRBJ2-7	CASRQDMGAYEQYF	TGTGCCAGCAGACAGGACATGGGCGCCTACGAGCAGTACTTC
TRBD2	TRBV5-1	-	16	TRBJ2-1	CASSLRASGVYNEQFF	TGCGCCAGCAGCTTGAGGGCTAGCGGGGTCTACAATGAGCAGTTCTTC
-	TRBV6-6	-	15	TRBJ2-1	CASSYATTVNNEQFF	TGTGCCAGCAGTTACGCGACGACAGTTAACAATGAGCAGTTCTTC
-	TRBV6-6	-	16	TRBJ1-5	CASSFGGRLDNQPQHF	TGTGCCAGCAGTTTTGGAGGACGGTTGGATAATCAGCCCCAGCATTTT
-	TRBV5-1	-	12	TRBJ1-1	CASSLGDTEAFF	TGCGCCAGCAGCTTGGGCGACACTGAAGCTTTCTTT
TRBD1	TRBV15	-	13	TRBJ2-5	CATSSGQGKTQYF	TGTGCCACCAGCAGTGGACAGGGAAAGACCCAGTACTTC
-	TRBV18	-	14	TRBJ1-1	CASSPVSRNTEAFF	TGTGCCAGCTCACCTGTCTCCAGGAACACTGAAGCTTTCTTT
-	TRBV7-2	-	13	TRBJ1-1	CASRDRRNTEAFF	TGTGCCAGCAGAGACCGGAGGAACACTGAAGCTTTCTTT
TRBD2	TRBV4-1	-	16	TRBJ2-1	CASSQEFGREYNEQFF	TGCGCCAGCAGCCAAGAATTCGGGAGGGAATACAATGAGCAGTTCTTC
-	TRBV19	-	12	TRBJ1-4	CASRLGGEKLFF	TGTGCCAGTAGGTTGGGAGGTGAAAAACTGTTTTTT
-	TRBV6-5	-	14	TRBJ2-3	CASRRLASTDTQYF	TGTGCCAGCAGACGGCTAGCTAGCACAGATACGCAGTATTTT
TRBD1	TRBV14	-	14	TRBJ1-2	CASSQAWDSYGYTF	TGTGCCAGCAGCCAAGCTTGGGACAGTTATGGCTACACCTTC
TRBD1	TRBV28	-	15	TRBJ2-7	CASSFRLGQRGEQYF	TGTGCCAGCAGTTTCCGGCTGGGACAGCGAGGCGAGCAGTACTTC
TRBD2	TRBV7-2	-	17	TRBJ2-1	CASSYTSGRVLGNEQFF	TGTGCCAGCAGTTATACTAGCGGGAGGGTCCTTGGGAATGAGCAGTTCTTC
-	TRBV7-9	-	13	TRBJ1-1	CASSSGVITEAFF	TGTGCCAGCAGCTCAGGTGTAATCACTGAAGCTTTCTTT
TRBD2	TRBV20-1	-	11	TRBJ2-7	CSAERGYEQYF	TGCAGTGCTGAGCGGGGATACGAGCAGTACTTC
TRBD1	TRBV7-9	-	16	TRBJ2-1	CSSSLVQGQGNNEQFF	TGTTCCAGCAGCTTAGTTCAGGGACAGGGGAACAATGAGCAGTTCTTC
-	TRBV2	-	15	TRBJ2-1	CASSTLTRGYNEQFF	TGTGCCAGCAGCACGTTAACAAGGGGTTACAATGAGCAGTTCTTC
-	TRBV4-3	once	15	TRBJ2-3	CASSQDWGLTDTQYF	TGCGCCAGCAGCCAAGATTGGGGCCTCACAGATACGCAGTATTTT
TRBD1	TRBV7-9	-	14	TRBJ1-3	CSSSRTGPGNTIYF	TGTTCCAGCAGCCGGACAGGTCCCGGAAACACCATATATTTT
-	TRBV7-9	-	14	TRBJ2-7	CASSSATGGYEQYF	TGTGCCAGCAGCTCTGCTACCGGAGGCTACGAGCAGTACTTC
TRBD2	TRBV7-2	once	15	TRBJ2-5	CASSLLTSGGQTQYF	TGTGCCAGCAGCTTATTAACTAGCGGGGGACAGACCCAGTACTTC